The 14 T cell receptor beta chains listed next were all sequenced from one sample in a study of CD4+ T cells in melanoma (dated by TCRdb to between 2022 and 2023). Library generation was performed with the immunoSEQ multiplex PCR assay. This immuneACCESS table, as held by TCRdb, lists in-frame sequences with V and J called but not all clones. Of the missing ones, under half trace to an unresolved V gene in checked studies; the others have no known cause. The sample profile shows about 11,000 clones; about 66% of them were found once. The biggest ten clones account for approximately 14% of the sample. The material sequenced was cells from a culture (not recorded whether cultured in vitro). These receptors came from a human donor with melanoma.

The rearrangement links TRBV18 to TRBJ2-2; D might be TRBD1 (5 bases). Deletions cut 2 bases from V and 7 bases from J, with 8 bases between. CDR3 size: 13 residues. The germline V gene has CDR1 KGHSH and CDR2 LQKENI. The chain's CDR3 is CASSPTGYGELFF. The CDR3 DNA is TGTGCCAGCTCACCAACAGGCTACGGGGAGCTGTTTTTT.

The genes are TRBV2 and TRBJ2-5; 8 bases are shared with TRBD1. The V and J ends lost 7 bases and 7 bases, in that order; junction bases with no gene match: 11. The CDR3 spans 14 residues. Germline V gene lookup returns CDR1 SNHLY and CDR2 FYNNEI. CDR3 sequence reads: CASKTGASLGTQYF. CDR3 coding DNA: TGTGCCAGCAAGACAGGGGCCTCACTGGGGACCCAGTACTTC.

This clone has a single count. The chain is built from TRBV11-2 and TRBJ2-1; D is ambiguous. The CDR3 is 11 amino acids. Germline CDR1 reads SGHAT; CDR2 reads FQNNGV. Trimming removed 7 bases at V and 12 bases at J, with 13 bases between. The CDR3, as DNA: TGTGCCAGCACCACAAAAGCCGCGCAGTTCTTC. It codes for CASTTKAAQFF. Combining the CDR3 with reference TRBV11-2 and TRBJ2-1 gives the whole variable domain EAGVAQSPRYKIIEKRQSVAFWCNPISGHATLYWYQQILGQGPKLLIQFQNNGVVDDSQLPKDRFSAERLKGVDSTLKIQPAKLEDSAVYLCASTTKAAQFFGPGTRLTVL.

In this sample, this clone turned up once. This CDR3 is CASSYSRGTNEKLFF. The CDR3 DNA sequence: TGTGCCAGCAGTTACTCCCGGGGCACTAATGAAAAACTGTTTTTT. The J gene is TRBJ1-4, the V gene TRBV6-6, with D tentatively TRBD1 (5 bases). The CDR3 runs to 15 residues. V lost 0 bases, J lost 2 bases, and 7 bases lay in between. The germline CDR1 and CDR2 sequences are MNHNY and SVGAGI (reference sequence).

The chain couples TRBV5-4 to TRBJ1-1; D ambiguous. The V gene lost 0 bases and the J gene lost 6 bases, with 12 bases spanning the gap. The germline gives CDR1 SGHNT, CDR2 YYREEE (reference sequence). The CDR3 runs 14 residues. The CDR3 nucleotides read TGTGCCAGCAGCTTGGCCCGGGGTGTCCCTGAAGCTTTCTTT. Amino acid sequence: CASSLARGVPEAFF. Using reference TRBV5-4 and TRBJ1-1 for the parts outside the CDR3, the full variable domain is ETGVTQSPTHLIKTRGQQVTLRCSSQSGHNTVSWYQQALGQGPQFIFQYYREEENGRGNFPPRFSGLQFPNYSSELNVNALELDDSALYLCASSLARGVPEAFFGQGTRLTVV.

This clone was picked up a small number of times. The CDR3 reads CASSPQGAAAFF. The CDR3 nucleotides read TGTGCCAGCAGCCCCCAAGGAGCGGCGGCTTTCTTT. This rearrangement joins TRBV7-9 to TRBJ1-1; D remains ambiguous. Trimming removed 5 bases from V and 11 bases from J, with 15 bases in between. The CDR3 runs to 12 residues. Germline CDR1 SEHNR, CDR2 FQNEAQ (reference sequence).

CDR3 residues: CASSLTGAGGNEQFF. The CDR3 coding sequence is TGCGCCAGCAGCTTAACCGGGGCGGGGGGGAATGAGCAGTTCTTC. The rearrangement joins TRBV5-1 to TRBJ2-1; 9 bases align to TRBD2. Unmatched junction bases numbered 7, after V lost 2 bases and J lost 7 bases. Germline V gives CDR1 SGHRS, CDR2 YFSETQ. The CDR3 extends over 15 amino acids.

V is TRBV9 and J is TRBJ2-2; 10 bases align to TRBD2. V trimming: 2 bases; J trimming: 1 base; junction bases outside the gene matches: 5. The CDR3 is 17 residues long. The germline CDR1 and CDR2 sequences are SGDLS and YYNGEE. The CDR3 bases are TGTGCCAGCAGCGTTCCGAAGCGGGGGGGGAACACCGGGGAGCTGTTTTTT. It encodes CASSVPKRGGNTGELFF. The full variable domain, rest sourced from reference TRBV9 and TRBJ2-2, is DSGVTQTPKHLITATGQRVTLRCSPRSGDLSVYWYQQSLDQGLQFLIQYYNGEERAKGNILERFSAQQFPDLHSELNLSSLELGDSALYFCASSVPKRGGNTGELFFGEGSRLTVL.

By proportion, this clone is medium-sized. This chain uses TRBV9 with TRBJ1-1; D remains ambiguous. Trimming stripped 0 bases from V and 1 base from J, with 7 bases between. Germline V lookup: CDR1 SGDLS, CDR2 YYNGEE. There are 14 residues in the CDR3. The CDR3 bases are TGTGCCAGCAGCGTAGACACCCGGAACACTGAAGCTTTCTTT. Amino acids: CASSVDTRNTEAFF.

V is TRBV13 and J is TRBJ2-3; D uncertain. CDR1 and CDR2 (germline): PRHDT, FYEKMQ (reference sequence). Between the trimmed V and J ends, which lost 1 base and 4 bases, there was a span of 9 bases. The CDR3 is 14 amino acids. CDR3 DNA sequence: TGTGCCAGCAGCTTAGACCTCGCCGCAGATACGCAGTATTTT. This sequence encodes CASSLDLAADTQYF.

The chain recombines TRBV18 with TRBJ2-7; 7 bases line up with TRBD2. Germline V gives CDR1 KGHSH, CDR2 LQKENI. The V and J ends lost 4 bases and 2 bases, in that order; junction bases with no gene match: 5. The CDR3 is made up of 14 amino acids. The CDR3 bases are TGTGCCAGCTCACTCTCCCGGGAGGCCTACGAGCAGTACTTC. Translated, it gives CASSLSREAYEQYF.

This clone was counted only a few times. The V call is TRBV11-2, the J call TRBJ1-6, with D hard to call. Trimming took 5 bases from V and 8 from J, leaving 10 bases between them. The CDR3 contains 13 residues. The germline gives CDR1 SGHAT, CDR2 FQNNGV. CDR3 in DNA: TGTGCCAGCAGCCCCCAATGGGATTCACCCCTCCACTTT. Translation gives CASSPQWDSPLHF. The whole variable domain, filled in from reference TRBV11-2 and TRBJ1-6, reads EAGVAQSPRYKIIEKRQSVAFWCNPISGHATLYWYQQILGQGPKLLIQFQNNGVVDDSQLPKDRFSAERLKGVDSTLKIQPAKLEDSAVYLCASSPQWDSPLHFGNGTRLTVT.

This clone was seen a handful of times. The chain joins TRBV6-1 to TRBJ1-2; the D is unclear. CDR1 is MNHNS and CDR2 is SASEGT in the germline V gene. The germline V and J ends were trimmed by 3 bases and 4 bases, with 6 bases remaining between them. The CDR3 has 12 residues. CDR3 sequence (DNA): TGTGCCAGCAGTGAGGGGTTCTATGGCTACACCTTC. This encodes CASSEGFYGYTF.

The rearrangement joins TRBV28 to TRBJ2-3, with 8 bases matching TRBD2. This CDR3 has 15 residues. With V trimmed by 2 bases and J by 0 bases, 1 base remained unmatched. Germline lookup yields CDR1 MDHEN and CDR2 SYDVKM. As DNA, the CDR3 is TGTGCCAGCAGTTTAAAGCGGGGGAGCACAGATACGCAGTATTTT. It yields the protein CASSLKRGSTDTQYF.